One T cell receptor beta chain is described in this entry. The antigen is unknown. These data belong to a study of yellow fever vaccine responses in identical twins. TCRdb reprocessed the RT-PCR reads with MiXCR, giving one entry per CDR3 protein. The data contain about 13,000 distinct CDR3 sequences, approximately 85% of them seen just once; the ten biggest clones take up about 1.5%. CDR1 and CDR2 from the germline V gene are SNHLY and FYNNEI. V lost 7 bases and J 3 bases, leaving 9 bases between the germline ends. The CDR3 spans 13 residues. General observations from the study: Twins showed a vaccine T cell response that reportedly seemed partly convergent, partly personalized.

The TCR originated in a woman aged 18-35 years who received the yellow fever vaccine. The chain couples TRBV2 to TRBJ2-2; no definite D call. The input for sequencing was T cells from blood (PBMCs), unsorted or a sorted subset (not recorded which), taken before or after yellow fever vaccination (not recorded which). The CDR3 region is CASKISDTGELFF. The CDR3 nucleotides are TGTGCCAGCAAAATTTCCGACACCGGGGAGCTGTTTTTT.